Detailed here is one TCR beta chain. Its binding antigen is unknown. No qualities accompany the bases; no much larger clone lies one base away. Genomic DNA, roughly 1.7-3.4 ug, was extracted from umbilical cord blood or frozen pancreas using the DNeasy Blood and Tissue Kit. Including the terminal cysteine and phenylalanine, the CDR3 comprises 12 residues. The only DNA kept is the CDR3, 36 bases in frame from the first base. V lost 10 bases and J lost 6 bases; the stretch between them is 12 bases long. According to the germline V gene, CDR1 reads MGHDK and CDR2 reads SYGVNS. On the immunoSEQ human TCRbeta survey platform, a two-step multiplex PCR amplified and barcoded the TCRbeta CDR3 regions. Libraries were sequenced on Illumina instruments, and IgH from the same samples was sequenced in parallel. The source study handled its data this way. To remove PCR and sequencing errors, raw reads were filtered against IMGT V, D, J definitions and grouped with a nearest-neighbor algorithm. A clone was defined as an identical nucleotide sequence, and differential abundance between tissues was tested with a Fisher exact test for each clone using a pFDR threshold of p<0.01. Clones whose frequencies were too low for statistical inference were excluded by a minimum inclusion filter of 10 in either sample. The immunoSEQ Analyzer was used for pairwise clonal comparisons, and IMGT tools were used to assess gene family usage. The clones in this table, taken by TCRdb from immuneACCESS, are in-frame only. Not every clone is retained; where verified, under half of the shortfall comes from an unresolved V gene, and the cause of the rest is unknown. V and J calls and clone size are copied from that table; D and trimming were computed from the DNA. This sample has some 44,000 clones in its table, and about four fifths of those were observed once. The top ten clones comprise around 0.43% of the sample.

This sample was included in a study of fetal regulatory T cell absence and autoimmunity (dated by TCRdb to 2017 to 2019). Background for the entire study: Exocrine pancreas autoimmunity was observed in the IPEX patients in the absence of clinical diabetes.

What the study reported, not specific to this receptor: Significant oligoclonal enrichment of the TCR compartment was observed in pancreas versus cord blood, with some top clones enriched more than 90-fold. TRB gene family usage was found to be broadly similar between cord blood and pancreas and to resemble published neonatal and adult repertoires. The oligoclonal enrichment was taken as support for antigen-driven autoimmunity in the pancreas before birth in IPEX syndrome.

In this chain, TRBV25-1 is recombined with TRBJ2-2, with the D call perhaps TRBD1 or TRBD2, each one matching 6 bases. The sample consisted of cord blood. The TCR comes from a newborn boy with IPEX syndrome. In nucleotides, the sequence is TGTGCCATAGGAAGGGGGGCCGGGGAGCTGTTTTTT. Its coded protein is CAIGRGAGELFF.